These 21 T cell receptor beta chains were sequenced from one sample in a study of blood T cell repertoires in COVID-19. Measured with immunoSEQ multiplex PCR; TCRdb has only the in-frame clones, and not every one. The data hold about 300,000 clones, with approximately 88% observed a single time. Sequenced sample: PBMCs or T cells enriched from blood (not recorded which). These receptors came from a woman in her thirties or forties who had recovered from COVID-19.

The chain combines TRBV29-1 with TRBJ2-2; 8 bases agree with TRBD1. Per the germline V gene, CDR1 is SQVTM and CDR2 is ANQGSEA. The CDR3 contains 15 residues. The J segment lost 4 bases and the V segment lost 4 bases, leaving 8 bases of the junction unmatched. The CDR3 here is CSVGSGTGLTGELFF. CDR3 bases: TGCAGCGTTGGGAGTGGGACAGGCCTCACCGGGGAGCTGTTTTTT.

The V call is TRBV11-2, the J call TRBJ2-5; TRBD1 matches at 8 bases. V lost 5 bases to trimming and J lost 8 bases; unmatched junction nucleotides: 13. Germline values: CDR1 SGHAT, CDR2 FQNNGV. This CDR3 is built from 15 residues. CDR3 sequence: CASSVGPQDRVTQYF. CDR3 coding DNA: TGTGCCAGCAGCGTAGGGCCCCAGGACAGGGTCACCCAGTACTTC. Complete variable domain (other parts from reference TRBV11-2 and TRBJ2-5): EAGVAQSPRYKIIEKRQSVAFWCNPISGHATLYWYQQILGQGPKLLIQFQNNGVVDDSQLPKDRFSAERLKGVDSTLKIQPAKLEDSAVYLCASSVGPQDRVTQYFGPGTRLLVL.

The chain has TRBV9 and TRBJ2-7, with TRBD2 matching 12 bases. Germline-derived CDR1 and CDR2 are SGDLS and YYNGEE. The trim removed 4 bases at V and 0 bases at J, leaving 5 bases unmatched. The CDR3 totals 16 residues. CDR3 in amino acids: CASSFPSGRASYEQYF. The DNA for the CDR3 is TGTGCCAGCAGCTTTCCTAGCGGGAGGGCCTCCTACGAGCAGTACTTC.

The rearrangement joins TRBV5-1 to TRBJ2-1; 13 bases are a match to TRBD2. This CDR3 comprises 14 residues. After removal of 6 bases from V and 6 bases from J, the junction contained 3 bases not matched to a gene. Germline CDR1 reads SGHRS; CDR2 reads YFSETQ. The CDR3 loop is CASTGLAGINEQFF. CDR3 coding DNA: TGCGCCAGCACGGGACTAGCGGGAATCAATGAGCAGTTCTTC.

The chain couples TRBV7-2 to TRBJ2-2; perhaps TRBD1 as D (6 bases). The germline V gene has CDR1 SGHTA and CDR2 FQGNSA. The length of the CDR3 is 13 residues. The V and J ends lost 5 bases and 7 bases respectively, with 11 bases between them. The CDR3 region has the DNA TGTGCCAGCAGCCGAAGGGGGAACGGGGAGCTGTTTTTT. This encodes CASSRRGNGELFF.

This clone appeared a few times. This chain connects TRBV6-1 to TRBJ2-7; a weak D match, TRBD1 (6 bases). Germline V gene lookup returns CDR1 MNHNS and CDR2 SASEGT. There are 17 residues in the CDR3. Trimming removed 2 bases from V and 3 bases from J, with 20 bases in between. The CDR3 loop reads CASSEIGGSGGHYEQYF. Written as DNA, the CDR3 is TGTGCCAGCAGTGAAATAGGGGGTTCTGGCGGACACTACGAGCAGTACTTC.

V usage is TRBV9 and J usage is TRBJ2-1, with D possibly TRBD1 on 6 matching bases. V was cut by 3 bases and J by 6 bases, with 16 bases left in between. The CDR3 extends over 15 amino acids. Germline values: CDR1 SGDLS, CDR2 YYNGEE. The CDR3 nucleotides read TGTGCCAGCAGCGGCCGGGACATGGTTCTCAATGAGCAGTTCTTC. Translated: CASSGRDMVLNEQFF.

This chain joins TRBV30 and TRBJ1-1; the D is unclear. V lost 0 bases, J lost 9 bases, and 17 bases lay in between. This CDR3 is 14 amino acids long. Germline CDR1 reads GTSNPN; CDR2 reads SVGIG (reference sequence). DNA of the CDR3: TGTGCCTGGAGTGTACGGGAGTTTAGTAAAAAAGCTTTCTTT. Protein: CAWSVREFSKKAFF. Supplemented by reference TRBV30 and TRBJ1-1, the full variable domain reads SQTIHQWPATLVQPVGSPLSLECTVEGTSNPNLYWYRQAAGRGLQLLFYSVGIGQISSEVPQNLSASRPQDRQFILSSKKLLLSDSGFYLCAWSVREFSKKAFFGQGTRLTVV.

The chain joins TRBV4-2 to TRBJ2-2; 8 nucleotides match TRBD2. Germline trimming cut 4 bases from V and 2 bases from J; bases unmatched to any gene: 15. The CDR3 covers 19 residues. The V gene's germline CDR1 is LGHNA and CDR2 YNFKEQ. The CDR3 region has the DNA TGTGCCAGCAGCCCATTCCCGGGGGCGGGGGGACTAAACACCGGGGAGCTGTTTTTT. Amino acid sequence: CASSPFPGAGGLNTGELFF.

J is TRBJ1-1 and V is TRBV6-5, with TRBD1 identical over 8 bases. Per the germline V gene, CDR1 is MNHEY and CDR2 is SVGAGI. CDR3 length: 15 amino acids. With 5 bases clipped from V and 2 bases from J, the junction kept 7 bases outside the gene matches. The CDR3 coding sequence is TGTGCCAGCAGTCTATCAGGACAGGGCAACACTGAAGCTTTCTTT. The encoded protein is CASSLSGQGNTEAFF.

This chain uses TRBV6-6 with TRBJ1-1; D possibly corresponds to TRBD1 (5 bases). In germline, CDR1 is MNHNY, CDR2 SVGAGI (reference sequence). This CDR3 region has 12 residues. V lost 6 bases and J lost 11, with 16 bases in between. The CDR3 loop is CASSTAGPGAFF. The DNA of the CDR3 is TGTGCCAGCAGCACCGCGGGGCCGGGGGCTTTCTTT.

The V call is TRBV6-5, the J call TRBJ2-5, with a possible D match to TRBD2 (5 bases). The CDR3 has 13 amino acids. The V gene's germline CDR1 is MNHEY and CDR2 SVGAGI. Trimming left V 3 bases short and J 4 bases short, with 9 bases between. The CDR3 region has the DNA TGTGCCAGCAGTTATGGGCGGGCAGAGACCCAGTACTTC. This encodes CASSYGRAETQYF.

The chain uses TRBV7-8 and TRBJ1-2; a weak D match, TRBD1 (6 bases). CDR3 length equals 16 residues. The V end lost 0 bases, the J end lost 4 bases, and 15 bases lay between the germline ends. Germline V gene sequence: CDR1 SGHVS, CDR2 FQNEAQ. The CDR3 is CASSLAWGPMLYGYTF. The DNA for the CDR3 is TGTGCCAGCAGCTTAGCTTGGGGGCCTATGCTCTATGGCTACACCTTC. Looking up the rest from reference TRBV7-8 and TRBJ1-2 gives the full variable domain: GAGVSQSPRYKVAKRGQDVALRCDPISGHVSLFWYQQALGQGPEFLTYFQNEAQLDKSGLPSDRFFAERPEGSVSTLKIQRTQQEDSAVYLCASSLAWGPMLYGYTFGSGTRLTVV.

The CDR3 nucleotides read TGTGCCAGCAGGGGACAGGACAATCAGCCCCAGCATTTT. As protein: CASRGQDNQPQHF. The chain has TRBV7-2 and TRBJ1-5; 8 bases line up with TRBD1. V lost 6 bases, J lost 3 bases, and 1 base stayed unmatched. The germline V gene has CDR1 SGHTA and CDR2 FQGNSA. The CDR3 totals 13 residues.

The chain has TRBV7-8 and TRBJ1-2; D perhaps matches TRBD1 (6 bases). V lost 1 base, J lost 7 bases, and 10 bases lay in between. Per germline, CDR1 SGHVS and CDR2 FQNEAQ. The CDR3 has 13 amino acids. Here the CDR3 reads CASSLVGAAGYTF. In DNA form, the CDR3 reads TGTGCCAGCAGCTTAGTGGGGGCTGCTGGCTACACCTTC.

The rearrangement links TRBV24-1 to TRBJ1-2; TRBD1 matches at 8 bases. The length of the CDR3 is 13 residues. Germline values: CDR1 KGHDR, CDR2 SFDVKD. V shed 1 base and J 6 bases; nucleotides not matched to a gene: 0. The CDR3 sequence: CATSDFRGHGYTF. CDR3 nucleotide sequence: TGTGCCACCAGTGATTTCAGGGGGCATGGCTACACCTTC.

This chain uses TRBV3-1 (or the pseudogene TRBV3-2) with TRBJ1-1, with D perhaps matching TRBD1 (6 bases). The ends were cut back, 1 base at V and 4 bases at J, with 13 bases in the middle. This CDR3 spans 15 amino acids. CDR1 is LGHDT, CDR2 YNNKEL, per germline (reference sequence). CDR3 amino acids: CASSQGGRGTTEAFF. The DNA for the CDR3 is TGTGCCAGCAGCCAAGGGGGCAGGGGAACCACTGAAGCTTTCTTT.

V and J are TRBV11-2 and TRBJ2-2, with D maybe TRBD2 (5 bases). CDR1 is SGHAT, CDR2 FQNNGV, per germline. This CDR3 is built from 18 residues. Trimming stripped 5 bases from V and 5 bases from J, with 24 bases between. This CDR3 reads CASSPRPVGVRGTGELFF. The CDR3, as DNA: TGTGCCAGCAGCCCCCGACCAGTGGGCGTTCGGGGTACCGGGGAGCTGTTTTTT.

The chain joins TRBV7-2 to TRBJ2-3, with 7 bases fitting TRBD2. The germline CDR1 and CDR2 sequences are SGHTA and FQGNSA. The CDR3 covers 14 residues. V gave up 8 bases and J gave up 5 bases; unmatched junction bases: 10. CDR3 region: CASALGGALDTQYF. CDR3 bases: TGTGCCAGCGCATTGGGAGGGGCATTAGATACGCAGTATTTT.

The rearrangement uses TRBV5-4 and TRBJ2-7; TRBD1 matches 7 bases. The V segment lost 3 bases and the J segment 6 bases; nucleotides outside the gene matches: 12. The CDR3 consists of 15 residues. Germline V gene sequence: CDR1 SGHNT, CDR2 YYREEE (reference sequence). CDR3 protein: CASSSADRALGEQYF. DNA of the CDR3: TGTGCCAGCAGCTCCGCTGACAGGGCCTTGGGCGAGCAGTACTTC.

The chain joins TRBV5-1 to TRBJ2-7, with D possibly matching TRBD1 (6 bases). This CDR3 comprises 12 residues. Germline V gene sequence: CDR1 SGHRS, CDR2 YFSETQ. V lost 2 bases and J 7 bases, leaving 10 bases between the germline ends. The CDR3 DNA sequence: TGCGCCAGCAGCTTAACCCAGGGGGAGCAGTACTTC. It yields the protein CASSLTQGEQYF.